The rows below give T cell receptor beta chains drawn from one sample of a study of T cells in localized non-small cell lung cancer. Produced via immunoSEQ multiplex PCR; TCRdb's table is partial and in-frame only. The sample holds some 40,000 clones, approximately 94% seen once. The source material was peripheral blood, sampled before any cancer treatment. These receptor sequences come from a female donor older than 55 with stage I lung adenocarcinoma. CDR3s include the opening cysteine and the closing phenylalanine or tryptophan. Fields, in order: J gene, clone size, V gene, D gene, CDR3 protein. D genes are given only for firm matches. Clone size is given for some rows only: seen once, a few or many times, or a class if the clone is expanded.

J: TRBJ2-1
size: .
V: TRBV5-1
D: .
CDR3: CASSPRTYGHEQFF

J: TRBJ1-2
size: .
V: TRBV9
D: .
CDR3: CASSDSVGPNYGYTF

J: TRBJ2-1
size: .
V: TRBV7-5
D: .
CDR3: CVRSCRDRRYNEQFF

J: TRBJ1-1
size: once
V: TRBV13
D: .
CDR3: CASSSPAEDTEAFF

J: TRBJ2-5
size: .
V: TRBV2
D: .
CDR3: CASSESWETQYF

J: TRBJ1-4
size: .
V: TRBV2
D: TRBD1
CDR3: CASRQGSGLGEKLFF

J: TRBJ1-5
size: .
V: TRBV6-5
D: .
CDR3: CASSYGPYSNRPQHF

J: TRBJ1-2
size: .
V: TRBV5-1
D: .
CDR3: CASSPEVGAGYGYTF

J: TRBJ2-2
size: .
V: TRBV9
D: TRBD1
CDR3: CASKGGQQNTGELFF

J: TRBJ1-5
size: .
V: TRBV2
D: .
CDR3: CASSAGGRGQPQHF

J: TRBJ2-2
size: once
V: TRBV2
D: TRBD2
CDR3: CASSTTREAGELFF

J: TRBJ1-3
size: .
V: TRBV18
D: .
CDR3: CASSPPMSISGNTIYF

J: TRBJ1-4
size: .
V: TRBV5-4
D: .
CDR3: CASSPLHGEKLFF

J: TRBJ2-3
size: .
V: TRBV9
D: TRBD2
CDR3: CASSVSGGTDTQYF